The 22 T cell receptor beta chains reported below all come from one sample, sequenced in a study of cytomegalovirus exposure and HLA in healthy donors (dated by TCRdb to 2016 to 2017). Library preparation employed the immunoSEQ multiplex PCR assay. The multiplex PCR relied on a mix of 60 forward primers for TCR Vbeta segments and 13 reverse primers for TCR Jbeta segments. The table was pulled from immuneACCESS by TCRdb, which kept in-frame rearrangements only. Such tables lose some clones; where checked, under half of the loss comes from unresolved V genes, and the rest has no known cause. The sample yields 100,000 to 150,000 clones; approximately 74% were counted once. The top ten clonotypes cover 4% of the sample. The source material was PBMCs. All receptors derive from a man aged 35 to 55 in good health and CMV-seropositive.

This clone appeared a few times. This rearrangement joins TRBV2 to TRBJ1-1, with a tentative D call TRBD1 (5 bases). The CDR3 is 10 residues long. The ends were cut back, 4 bases at V and 9 bases at J, with 6 bases in the middle. CDR1 and CDR2 from the germline V gene are SNHLY and FYNNEI. The CDR3 DNA reads as TGTGCCAGCAGTGGACAGAAAGCTTTCTTT. Translation: CASSGQKAFF.

The chain combines TRBV6-1 with TRBJ1-5, with TRBD1 matching 9 bases. The junction had 3 bases not matched to a gene; V was cut back by 1 base and J by 5 bases. CDR1 is MNHNS and CDR2 is SASEGT in the germline V gene. This CDR3 is 15 amino acids long. The CDR3 nucleotides are TGTGCCAGCAGTGAAGGGGGACAGGGACATCAGCCCCAGCATTTT. Encoded protein: CASSEGGQGHQPQHF.

The chain combines TRBV25-1 with TRBJ2-6; D call uncertain. The CDR3 totals 13 residues. CDR1 is MGHDK and CDR2 is SYGVNS in the germline V gene. The V and J ends lost 8 bases and 0 bases respectively, with 5 bases between them. The CDR3 reads CASLFSGANVLTF. CDR3 nucleotide sequence: TGTGCCAGCCTCTTCTCTGGGGCCAACGTCCTGACTTTC.

A word on this clone: In the same sample, other DNA sequences code for this CDR3. This chain connects TRBV7-9 to TRBJ2-7, with TRBD1 matching 8 bases. This CDR3 has 15 residues. Per germline, CDR1 SEHNR and CDR2 FQNEAQ (reference sequence). V lost 0 bases, J lost 0 bases, and 1 base stayed unmatched. Written as DNA, the CDR3 is TGTGCCAGCAGCTTAGCGGGACAGGCCTCCTACGAGCAGTACTTC. Its protein is CASSLAGQASYEQYF.

DNA of the CDR3: TGTGCCACCAGCATTTCTAGCGGTTTCTACTACGAGCAGTACTTC. This sequence encodes CATSISSGFYYEQYF. The chain couples TRBV15 to TRBJ2-7, with 7 bases that match TRBD2. V dropped 4 bases and J dropped 3; count of bases not matched to a gene: 9. The CDR3 is 15 amino acids. Germline V gene data show CDR1 as LNHNV and CDR2 as YYDKDF (reference sequence). The whole variable domain, filled in from reference TRBV15 and TRBJ2-7, reads DAMVIQNPRYQVTQFGKPVTLSCSQTLNHNVMYWYQQKSSQAPKLLFHYYDKDFNNEADTPDNFQSRRPNTSFCFLDIRSPGLGDTAMYLCATSISSGFYYEQYFGPGTRLTVT.

The V call is TRBV7-2, the J call TRBJ1-1, with D possibly being TRBD1 (5 bases). Germline V lookup: CDR1 SGHTA, CDR2 FQGNSA. This CDR3 has 13 amino acids. Trimming pared 2 bases from V and 8 bases from J, leaving 12 bases between. The CDR3: CASSLRGTREAFF. CDR3 in DNA: TGTGCCAGCAGCTTACGGGGGACGAGAGAAGCTTTCTTT.

This clone was seen only a few times. J is TRBJ2-5 and V is TRBV30; D might be TRBD2 (6 bases). V lost 5 bases and J lost 9, with 16 bases in between. In germline, CDR1 is GTSNPN, CDR2 SVGIG (reference sequence). This CDR3 is built from 12 residues. The CDR3 region is CAWGPGLRAQYF. DNA for the CDR3: TGTGCCTGGGGACCGGGACTCCGGGCCCAGTACTTC.

This sequence joins TRBV7-9 and TRBJ2-5, with TRBD2 matching 7 bases. CDR1 is SEHNR, CDR2 FQNEAQ, per germline (reference sequence). This CDR3 comprises 15 residues. The V segment lost 2 bases and the J segment 5 bases; nucleotides outside the gene matches: 8. CDR3 loop: CASSLHPGGSETQYF. In DNA, the CDR3 is TGTGCCAGCAGCTTACACCCCGGGGGGAGTGAGACCCAGTACTTC.

This clone was found once. The chain employs TRBV10-3 and TRBJ2-7, with 8 bases fitting TRBD1. With V trimmed by 6 bases and J by 0 bases, 7 bases remained unmatched. The CDR3 covers 15 residues. Germline-derived CDR1 and CDR2 are ENHRY and SYGVKD. CDR3 amino acids: CAIRPTGDSSYEQYF. The CDR3 bases are TGTGCCATCAGACCGACAGGGGACAGCTCCTACGAGCAGTACTTC.

Only one count was recorded for this clone. The gene calls are TRBV11-2 and TRBJ2-7; 11 bases are a match to TRBD2. V was clipped by 5 bases and J by 2 bases; unmatched bases: 5. This CDR3 comprises 15 residues. The germline CDR1 and CDR2 sequences are SGHAT and FQNNGV. The CDR3 nucleotides are TGTGCCAGCAGCGCCGGGACTAGCGGCACCTACGAGCAGTACTTC. Amino acid sequence: CASSAGTSGTYEQYF.

This chain uses TRBV2 with TRBJ2-4; possible D gene TRBD1, 5 bases. The CDR3 contains 14 residues. The V end lost 3 bases, the J end lost 8 bases, and 14 bases lay between the germline ends. Germline CDR1 is SNHLY and CDR2 is FYNNEI. The CDR3 DNA reads TGTGCCAGCAGTGAGGACAACGTAAGGCACATTCAGTACTTC. This translates into CASSEDNVRHIQYF.

This clone was found a few times. The rearrangement joins TRBV29-1 to TRBJ1-2; tentatively, D is TRBD1 (6 bases). This CDR3 spans 12 amino acids. The V gene's germline CDR1 is SQVTM and CDR2 ANQGSEA. With 4 bases removed from V and 4 bases from J, the gap between germline ends came to 10 bases. This CDR3 is CSVGTGSYGYTF. The CDR3 DNA sequence: TGCAGCGTTGGCACAGGGTCCTATGGCTACACCTTC.

The table lists this clone with a count of one. The V and J genes are TRBV4-3 and TRBJ2-2, with unresolved D. This CDR3 comprises 16 residues. The ends were cut back, 0 bases at V and 4 bases at J, with 12 bases in the middle. Germline lookup yields CDR1 LGHNA and CDR2 YSLEER. The CDR3 bases are TGCGCCAGCAGCCAAGATCGGTGGTCGGTCACCGGGGAGCTGTTTTTT. Its translation: CASSQDRWSVTGELFF.

This chain joins TRBV29-1 and TRBJ2-7; the D gene is possibly TRBD1 (6 bases). Trimming removed 4 bases at V and 2 bases at J, with 12 bases between. The CDR3 runs to 13 residues. Germline loops: CDR1 SQVTM, CDR2 ANQGSEA. CDR3 region: CSVGDRSAYEQYF. In nucleotides, the CDR3 is TGCAGCGTTGGAGACAGGTCTGCCTACGAGCAGTACTTC.

This clone appeared once. The chain combines TRBV7-9 with TRBJ1-2; 9 bases fit TRBD1. There are 13 residues in the CDR3. V lost 5 bases, J lost 12 bases, and 10 bases stayed unmatched. Germline values: CDR1 SEHNR, CDR2 FQNEAQ (reference sequence). The CDR3 sequence is CASSGTGSKFDTF. The DNA for the CDR3 is TGTGCCAGCAGCGGGACAGGGTCAAAATTTGACACCTTC.

This clone was recorded a few times. The chain has TRBV27 and TRBJ1-1; D remains ambiguous. This CDR3 is 11 amino acids long. The germline V and J ends were trimmed by 5 bases and 3 bases, with 4 bases remaining between them. The germline V gene has CDR1 MNHEY and CDR2 SMNVEV (reference sequence). In DNA form, the CDR3 reads TGTGCCAGCAGTCGAGACACTGAAGCTTTCTTT. Translation gives CASSRDTEAFF.

The chain uses TRBV10-1 and TRBJ2-3; D may be TRBD2 (7 bases). The germline gives CDR1 WNHNN, CDR2 SYGVQD (reference sequence). Trimming left V 4 bases short and J 6 bases short, with 14 bases between. The CDR3 has 14 amino acids. This CDR3 is CASSGGGGMDTQYF. The CDR3 DNA sequence: TGCGCCAGCAGTGGTGGGGGGGGCATGGATACGCAGTATTTT.

The gene calls are TRBV5-1 and TRBJ1-4; D gene uncertain. Per the germline V gene, CDR1 is SGHRS and CDR2 is YFSETQ. The V end was cut by 0 bases, the J end by 5 bases, with 11 bases between. The CDR3 has 15 residues. The CDR3 sequence is CASSLVAAKNEKLFF. As DNA, the CDR3 is TGCGCCAGCAGCTTGGTGGCAGCGAAAAATGAAAAACTGTTTTTT.

This rearrangement joins TRBV2 to TRBJ2-2; perhaps TRBD2 as D (5 bases). Germline V CDR1 and CDR2: SNHLY, FYNNEI. V dropped 6 bases and J dropped 3 bases, with 5 bases sitting between them. CDR3 length: 12 amino acids. The CDR3, as DNA: TGTGCCAGCAGGGGAGACACCGGGGAGCTGTTTTTT. Protein: CASRGDTGELFF.

The chain links TRBV9 to TRBJ2-1; D is uncertain. Germline CDR1 is SGDLS and CDR2 is YYNGEE. This CDR3 region has 14 residues. V lost 0 bases and J lost 8, with 12 bases in between. CDR3 loop: CASSVEDVADEQFF. As DNA, the CDR3 is TGTGCCAGCAGCGTAGAAGATGTTGCGGATGAGCAGTTCTTC.

The gene calls are TRBV28 and TRBJ1-1; tentative D call: TRBD1 (5 bases). The V gene's germline CDR1 is MDHEN and CDR2 SYDVKM. This CDR3 is 11 amino acids long. The V end was cut by 7 bases, the J end by 8 bases, with 11 bases between. The CDR3 is CASIGAREAFF. The CDR3 nucleotides read TGTGCCAGCATAGGGGCCCGAGAAGCTTTCTTT. The whole variable domain, filled in from reference TRBV28 and TRBJ1-1, reads DVKVTQSSRYLVKRTGEKVFLECVQDMDHENMFWYRQDPGLGLRLIYFSYDVKMKEKGDIPEGYSVSREKKERFSLILESASTNQTSMYLCASIGAREAFFGQGTRLTVV.

This chain links TRBV9 with TRBJ2-1; 14 nucleotides line up with TRBD2. The CDR3 is 16 amino acids. From germline, CDR1 is SGDLS and CDR2 YYNGEE. The J segment lost 6 bases and the V segment lost 3 bases, leaving 5 bases of the junction unmatched. For the CDR3, the DNA is TGTGCCAGCAGCGAGACTAGCGGGGGGGCTGGCAATGAGCAGTTCTTC. This encodes CASSETSGGAGNEQFF.